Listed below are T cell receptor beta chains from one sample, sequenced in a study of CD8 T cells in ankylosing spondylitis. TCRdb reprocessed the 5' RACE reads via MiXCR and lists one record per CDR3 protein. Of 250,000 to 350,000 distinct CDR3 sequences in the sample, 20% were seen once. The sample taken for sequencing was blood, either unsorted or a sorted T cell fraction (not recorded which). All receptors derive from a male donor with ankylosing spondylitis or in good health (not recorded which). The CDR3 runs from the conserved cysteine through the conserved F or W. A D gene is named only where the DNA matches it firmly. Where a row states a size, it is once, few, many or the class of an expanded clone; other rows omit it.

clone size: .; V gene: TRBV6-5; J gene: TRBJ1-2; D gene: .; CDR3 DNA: TGTGCCAGCAGTTACTATAACCGACGGGGAGATGGCTACACCTTC; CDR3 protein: CASSYYNRRGDGYTF
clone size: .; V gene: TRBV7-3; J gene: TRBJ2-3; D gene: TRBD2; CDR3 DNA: TGTGCCAGCAGCGTAATAGCAAGGGCGGGGGGCACAGATACGCAGTATTTT; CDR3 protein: CASSVIARAGGTDTQYF
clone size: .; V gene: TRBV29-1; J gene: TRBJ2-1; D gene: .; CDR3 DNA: TGCAGCGTTGAAGATATTACTAGCTTCTCCTACAATGAGCAGTTCTTC; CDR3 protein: CSVEDITSFSYNEQFF
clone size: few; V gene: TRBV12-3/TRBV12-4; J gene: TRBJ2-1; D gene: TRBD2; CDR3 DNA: TGTGCCAGCAGTCCAGAAGGGCGGGAGTGGTACAATGAGCAGTTCTTC; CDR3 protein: CASSPEGREWYNEQFF
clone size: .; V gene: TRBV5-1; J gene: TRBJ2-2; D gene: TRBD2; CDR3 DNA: TGCGCCAGCAGCCCGGGACTAGGGAGGGAGCTGTTTTTT; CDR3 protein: CASSPGLGRELFF
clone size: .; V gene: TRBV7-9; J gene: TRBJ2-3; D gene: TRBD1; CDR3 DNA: TGTGCCAGCAGCTCGGACAGGGGAGGGGGCACAGATACGCAGTATTTT; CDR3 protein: CASSSDRGGGTDTQYF
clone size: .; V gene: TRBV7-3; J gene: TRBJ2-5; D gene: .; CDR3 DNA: TGTGCCAGCAGCTTATCGGGCGGGCAAGAGACCCAGTACTTC; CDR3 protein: CASSLSGGQETQYF
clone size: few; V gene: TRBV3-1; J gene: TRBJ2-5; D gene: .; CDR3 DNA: TGTGCCAGCAGCCCAAGGGCGGCTCTCCGACAAGAGACCCAGTACTTC; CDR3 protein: CASSPRAALRQETQYF
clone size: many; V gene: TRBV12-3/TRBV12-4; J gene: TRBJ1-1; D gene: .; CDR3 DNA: TGTGCCAGCAGTCACACGGGAAGGGGGAACACTGAAGCTTTCTTT; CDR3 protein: CASSHTGRGNTEAFF
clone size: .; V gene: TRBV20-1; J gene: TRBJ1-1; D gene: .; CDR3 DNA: TGCAGTGCTGAGAAGGACGCGAGTGAAGCTTTCTTT; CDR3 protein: CSAEKDASEAFF
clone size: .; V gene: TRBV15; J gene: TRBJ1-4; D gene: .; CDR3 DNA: TGTGCCACCAGCCTAGTCGATGAAAAACTGTTTTTT; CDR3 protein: CATSLVDEKLFF
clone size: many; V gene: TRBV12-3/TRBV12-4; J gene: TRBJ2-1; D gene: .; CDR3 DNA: TGTGCCAGCAGTTTTCGAGACTACAATGAGCAGTTCTTC; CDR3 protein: CASSFRDYNEQFF
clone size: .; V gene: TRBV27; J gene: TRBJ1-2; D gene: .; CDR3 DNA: TGTGCCAGCAGTTTATCGATCGAACAGGGTCGACACTATGGCTACACCTTC; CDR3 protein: CASSLSIEQGRHYGYTF
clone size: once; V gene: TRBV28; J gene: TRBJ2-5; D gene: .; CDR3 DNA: TGTGCCAGCACCCCTGAGGTCTATACGTCCTTCGAGACCCAGTACTTC; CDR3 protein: CASTPEVYTSFETQYF
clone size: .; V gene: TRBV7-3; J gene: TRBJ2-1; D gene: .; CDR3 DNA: TGTGCCAGCAGCTTGCTAGCGAGGGAAGAATCCAATGTGCAGTTCTTC; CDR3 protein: CASSLLAREESNVQFF
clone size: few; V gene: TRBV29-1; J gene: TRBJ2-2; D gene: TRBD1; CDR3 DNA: TGCAGCGTTCGGGACAGGCCGTCCACCGGGGAGCTGTTTTTT; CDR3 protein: CSVRDRPSTGELFF
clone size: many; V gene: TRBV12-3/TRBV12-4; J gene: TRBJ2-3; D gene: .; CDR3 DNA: TGTGCCAGCAGTTCCACAGGCCCAGATACGCAGTATTTT; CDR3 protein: CASSSTGPDTQYF
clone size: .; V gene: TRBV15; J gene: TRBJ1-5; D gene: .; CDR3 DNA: TGTGCCACCAGCCCAACCGGAACCGGGCAGCCCCAGCATTTT; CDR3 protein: CATSPTGTGQPQHF
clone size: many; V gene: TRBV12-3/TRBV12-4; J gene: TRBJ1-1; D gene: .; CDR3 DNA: TGTGCCAGCAGTTTATTTCTGGGCTCTGAAGCTTTCTTT; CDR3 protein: CASSLFLGSEAFF
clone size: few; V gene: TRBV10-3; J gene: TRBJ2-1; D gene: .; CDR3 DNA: TGTGCCATCAGTGATCGGAGGGGGGAGCAGTTCTTC; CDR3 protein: CAISDRRGEQFF
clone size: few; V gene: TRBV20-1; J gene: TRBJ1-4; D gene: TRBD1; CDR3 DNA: TGCAGTGCTATCAGGGGGGGCGAAAAACTGTTTTTT; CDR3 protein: CSAIRGGEKLFF
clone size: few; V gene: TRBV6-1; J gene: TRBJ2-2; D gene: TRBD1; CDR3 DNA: TGTGCCAGCAGTGCCCGGACAGGGGGCGCAGGGGTTCTTTCCGGGGAGCTGTTTTTT; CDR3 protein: CASSARTGGAGVLSGELFF
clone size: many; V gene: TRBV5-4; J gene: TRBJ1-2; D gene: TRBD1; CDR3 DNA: TGTGCCAGCAGCGTGAACAGGGGACTGTATGGCTACACCTTC; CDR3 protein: CASSVNRGLYGYTF
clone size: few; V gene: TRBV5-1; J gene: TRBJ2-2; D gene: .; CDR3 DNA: TGCGCCAGCAGCCGGACCAGCGGTAATTCAGGGACCGGGGAGCTGTTTTTT; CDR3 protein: CASSRTSGNSGTGELFF
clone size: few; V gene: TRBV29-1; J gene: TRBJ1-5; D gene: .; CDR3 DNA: TGCAGCGCCGGGGCCAACCTCAATCAGCCCCAGCATTTT; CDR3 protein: CSAGANLNQPQHF
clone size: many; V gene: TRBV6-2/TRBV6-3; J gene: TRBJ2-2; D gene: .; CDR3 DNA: TGTGCCAGCAGTTACTCAAACGGGGAGCTGTTTTTT; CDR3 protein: CASSYSNGELFF
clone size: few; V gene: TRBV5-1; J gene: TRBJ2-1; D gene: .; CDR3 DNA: TGCGCCAGCAGCTTGGGAATGGTCGATGAGCAGTTCTTC; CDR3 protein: CASSLGMVDEQFF
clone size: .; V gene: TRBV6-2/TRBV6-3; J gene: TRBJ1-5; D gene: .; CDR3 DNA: TGTGCCAGCAGTTATCTGCCCATCCAGCCCCAGCATTTT; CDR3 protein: CASSYLPIQPQHF
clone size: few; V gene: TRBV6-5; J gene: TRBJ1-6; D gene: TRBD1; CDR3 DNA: TGTGCCAGCAGTTACGGACAGGATAGAACACCCCTCCACTTT; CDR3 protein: CASSYGQDRTPLHF
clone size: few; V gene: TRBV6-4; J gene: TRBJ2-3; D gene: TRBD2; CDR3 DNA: TGTGCCAGCAGTCCAAGCGGGGAAGGAGATACGCAGTATTTT; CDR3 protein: CASSPSGEGDTQYF
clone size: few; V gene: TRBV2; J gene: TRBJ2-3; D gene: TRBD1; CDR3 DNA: TGTGCCAGCAGTACAGGGGGCGGGACAGATACGCAGTATTTT; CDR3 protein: CASSTGGGTDTQYF
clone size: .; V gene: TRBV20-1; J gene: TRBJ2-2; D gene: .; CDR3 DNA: TGCAGTGCTACCCGTATTCGGGGCACCGGGGAGCTGTTTTTT; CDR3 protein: CSATRIRGTGELFF
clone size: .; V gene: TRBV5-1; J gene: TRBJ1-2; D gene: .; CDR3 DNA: TGCGCCAGCAGCTTGTTGGGCGGACAGTTCCAGCCTGGCTACACCTTC; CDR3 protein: CASSLLGGQFQPGYTF
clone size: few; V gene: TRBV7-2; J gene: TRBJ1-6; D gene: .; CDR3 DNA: TGTGCCAGCAGCTTAGAAAGACGGACACCCCTCCACTTT; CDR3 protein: CASSLERRTPLHF
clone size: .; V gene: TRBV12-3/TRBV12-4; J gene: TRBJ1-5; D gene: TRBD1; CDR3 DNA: TGTGCCAGCAGTTTTGGGACAGGGGCTCAGCCCCAGCATTTT; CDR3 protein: CASSFGTGAQPQHF
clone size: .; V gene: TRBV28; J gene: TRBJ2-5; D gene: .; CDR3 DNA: TGTGCCAGCAGTTTATCCTGGCAAGAGACCCAGTACTTC; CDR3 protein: CASSLSWQETQYF
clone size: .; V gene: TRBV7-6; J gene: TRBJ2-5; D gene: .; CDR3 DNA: TGTGCCAGCAGCTTAGCCCATGGGGGAGAGACCCAGTACTTC; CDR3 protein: CASSLAHGGETQYF
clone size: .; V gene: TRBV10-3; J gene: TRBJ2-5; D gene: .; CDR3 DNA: TGTGCCATCAGTGCAGGGATGGAAGAGACCCAGTACTTC; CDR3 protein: CAISAGMEETQYF
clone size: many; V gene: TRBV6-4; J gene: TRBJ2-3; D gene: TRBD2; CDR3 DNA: TGTGCCAGCAGTGCCGACGGGGGGGCGGCAGATACGCAGTATTTT; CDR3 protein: CASSADGGAADTQYF
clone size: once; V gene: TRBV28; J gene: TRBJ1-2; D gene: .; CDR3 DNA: TGTGCCAGCAGTTTACTCGGGGTTCAGTCGACCTATGGCTACACCTTC; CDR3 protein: CASSLLGVQSTYGYTF
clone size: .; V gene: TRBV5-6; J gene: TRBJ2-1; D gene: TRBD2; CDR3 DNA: TGTGCCAGCAGCTTGTTGGGACTAGCAAATGAGCAGTTCTTC; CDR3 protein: CASSLLGLANEQFF
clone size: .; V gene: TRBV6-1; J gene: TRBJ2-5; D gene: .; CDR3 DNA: TGTGCCAGCAGTGGACGGGGTTGGGAGACCCAGTACTTC; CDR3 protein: CASSGRGWETQYF
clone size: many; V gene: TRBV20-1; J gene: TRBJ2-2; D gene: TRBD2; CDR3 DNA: TGCAGTGCTAGAGAACTACTAGCGGGAGTCACCGGGGAGCTGTTTTTT; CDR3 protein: CSARELLAGVTGELFF
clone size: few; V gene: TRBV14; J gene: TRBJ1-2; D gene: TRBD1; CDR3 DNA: TGTGCCAGCAGTAACCAACAGACAGGGCTCGGTGGCTACACCTTC; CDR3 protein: CASSNQQTGLGGYTF
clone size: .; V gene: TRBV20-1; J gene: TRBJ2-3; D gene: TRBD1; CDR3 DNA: TGCAGTGCTAAGGACAGGGTGAAAGCAGATACGCAGTATTTT; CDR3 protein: CSAKDRVKADTQYF
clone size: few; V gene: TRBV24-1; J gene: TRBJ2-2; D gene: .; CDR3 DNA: TGTGCCACCAGTGATTTGTGGCAGCAAAACACCGGGGAGCTGTTTTTT; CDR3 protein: CATSDLWQQNTGELFF
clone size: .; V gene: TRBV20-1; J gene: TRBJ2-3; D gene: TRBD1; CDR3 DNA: TGCAGTGCTAGAGGGACAGGTTATTCCGCAGATACGCAGTATTTT; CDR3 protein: CSARGTGYSADTQYF
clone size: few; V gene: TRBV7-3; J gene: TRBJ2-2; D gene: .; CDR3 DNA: TGTGCCAGCAGCCCCACGGCGAACACCGGGGAGCTGTTTTTT; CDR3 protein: CASSPTANTGELFF
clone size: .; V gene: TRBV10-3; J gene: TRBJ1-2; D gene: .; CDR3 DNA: TGTGCCATCAGTGAGGGAAGACAGAGCTTCAACTATGGCTACACCTTC; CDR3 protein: CAISEGRQSFNYGYTF
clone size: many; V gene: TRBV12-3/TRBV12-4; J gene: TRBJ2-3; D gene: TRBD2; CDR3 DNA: TGTGCCAGCAGGCGGACTAGCGGGGAAGCAGATACGCAGTATTTT; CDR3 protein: CASRRTSGEADTQYF
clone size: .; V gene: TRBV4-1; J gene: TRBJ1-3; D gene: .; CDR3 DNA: TGCGCCAGCAGCCAAGATGGCTTCTCTGGAAACACCATATATTTT; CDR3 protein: CASSQDGFSGNTIYF
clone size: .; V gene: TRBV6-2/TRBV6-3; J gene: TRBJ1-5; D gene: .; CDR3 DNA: TGTGCCAGCAGTTTAGGGGTTACGAGCAATCAGCCCCAGCATTTT; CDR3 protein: CASSLGVTSNQPQHF